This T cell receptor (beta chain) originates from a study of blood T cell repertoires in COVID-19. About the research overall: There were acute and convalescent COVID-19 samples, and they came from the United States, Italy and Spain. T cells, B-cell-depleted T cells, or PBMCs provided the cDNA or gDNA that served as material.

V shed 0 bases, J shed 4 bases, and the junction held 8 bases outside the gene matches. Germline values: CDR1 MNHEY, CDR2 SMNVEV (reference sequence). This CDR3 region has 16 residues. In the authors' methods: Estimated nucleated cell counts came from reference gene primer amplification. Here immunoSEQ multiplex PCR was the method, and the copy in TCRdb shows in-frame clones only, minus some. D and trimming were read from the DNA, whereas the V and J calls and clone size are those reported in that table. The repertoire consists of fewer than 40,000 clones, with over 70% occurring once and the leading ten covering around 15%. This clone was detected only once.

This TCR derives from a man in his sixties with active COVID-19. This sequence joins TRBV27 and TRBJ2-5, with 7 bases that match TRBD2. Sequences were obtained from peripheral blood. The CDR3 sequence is CASSLSVPLAVETQYF. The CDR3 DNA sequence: TGTGCCAGCAGTTTATCTGTACCCCTAGCGGTAGAGACCCAGTACTTC.